Below, 10 T cell receptor beta chains from the same sample are listed, as sequenced in a study of T cell changes during pregnancy in multiple sclerosis. Measured with immunoSEQ multiplex PCR; TCRdb has only the in-frame clones, and not every one. Of 51,000 or so clones listed, 90% to 95% are singletons. This sample comprised peripheral blood, obtained in the second trimester of pregnancy. The receptors here all came from a female donor with multiple sclerosis, enrolled in a pregnancy study.

The V call is TRBV4-1, the J call TRBJ2-3; D is uncertain. This CDR3 contains 13 residues. CDR1 is MGHRA, CDR2 YSYEKL, per germline. V dropped 5 bases and J dropped 5 bases, with 11 bases sitting between them. For the CDR3, the DNA is TGCGCCAGCAGCTTTTCGTCGGGAGATACGCAGTATTTT. It is translated as CASSFSSGDTQYF.

This clone occurred once. V and J are TRBV5-1 and TRBJ2-2; TRBD2 matches 7 bases. Germline assignment: CDR1 SGHRS and CDR2 YFSETQ. This CDR3 is built from 15 residues. V was pared by 4 bases and J by 0 bases, with 3 bases of the junction left unmatched. CDR3 region: CASSTGLTNTGELFF. The CDR3 nucleotides read TGCGCCAGCAGCACGGGACTAACGAACACCGGGGAGCTGTTTTTT.

This clone was detected a few times. The chain couples TRBV10-3 to TRBJ2-3, with 8 bases that match TRBD2. With 6 bases clipped from V and 2 bases from J, the junction kept 7 bases outside the gene matches. Germline V gene data show CDR1 as ENHRY and CDR2 as SYGVKD. The CDR3 contains 15 residues. CDR3 amino acids: CAIRGLAGNTDTQYF. Written as DNA, the CDR3 is TGTGCCATCAGAGGGCTAGCGGGCAACACAGATACGCAGTATTTT.

The chain couples TRBV19 to TRBJ1-5; 10 nucleotides agree with TRBD1. V trimming: 5 bases; J trimming: 9 bases; junction bases outside the gene matches: 10. The V gene's germline CDR1 is LNHDA and CDR2 SQIVND (reference sequence). This CDR3 is built from 15 residues. In nucleotides, the CDR3 is TGTGCCAGTAGTGTGGACAGGGGGTTATTGCGGCCCCAGCATTTT. Translation: CASSVDRGLLRPQHF.

The rearrangement joins TRBV7-2 to TRBJ1-1; 10 bases match TRBD1. This CDR3 region has 14 residues. CDR1 and CDR2 from the germline V gene are SGHTA and FQGNSA. V shed 5 bases, J shed 5 bases, and the junction held 5 bases outside the gene matches. CDR3 DNA: TGTGCCAGCAGCGCCGGGACAGGGGTGACTGAAGCTTTCTTT. Translation gives CASSAGTGVTEAFF.

This sequence joins TRBV2 and TRBJ1-3; 7 bases match TRBD1. V trimming: 7 bases; J trimming: 4 bases; junction bases outside the gene matches: 7. The length of the CDR3 is 14 residues. Germline V gene lookup returns CDR1 SNHLY and CDR2 FYNNEI. The CDR3 protein is CASMEGARGNTIYF. The CDR3 coding sequence is TGTGCCAGCATGGAGGGGGCGCGGGGAAACACCATATATTTT.

The chain combines TRBV5-1 with TRBJ2-6; the match to TRBD1 covers 10 bases. V dropped 7 bases and J dropped 0; count of bases not matched to a gene: 7. CDR1 is SGHRS, CDR2 YFSETQ, per germline. CDR3 length: 17 amino acids. This chain's CDR3 is CASGPGQGFSGANVLTF. The CDR3 coding sequence is TGCGCCAGCGGTCCGGGACAGGGGTTCTCTGGGGCCAACGTCCTGACTTTC.

The chain links TRBV19 to TRBJ1-2; D ambiguous. Germline values: CDR1 LNHDA, CDR2 SQIVND (reference sequence). This CDR3 is built from 13 residues. V lost 3 bases and J 4 bases, leaving 9 bases between the germline ends. CDR3 protein: CASSMGSLYGYTF. The CDR3 DNA is TGTGCCAGTAGTATGGGCTCTCTCTATGGCTACACCTTC.

The V call is TRBV19, the J call TRBJ2-2, with D tentatively TRBD2 (6 bases). Trimming took off 1 base at V and 7 bases at J, with 13 bases between the two ends. CDR3 length equals 15 residues. Germline CDR1 is LNHDA and CDR2 is SQIVND (reference sequence). The CDR3 sequence is CASSIAGDIGGELFF. The DNA for the CDR3 is TGTGCCAGTAGTATAGCGGGAGATATTGGCGGGGAGCTGTTTTTT.

The rearrangement joins TRBV12-5 to TRBJ2-7, with 7 bases aligning to TRBD1. The germline gives CDR1 LGHNT, CDR2 FRNRAP. The junction had 9 bases not matched to a gene; V was cut back by 7 bases and J by 3 bases. This CDR3 has 14 residues. The DNA of the CDR3 is TGTGCTAGTGCTGTAGACAGGGTCGACTACGAGCAGTACTTC. Translating gives CASAVDRVDYEQYF.